One and the same sample provided the 2 T cell receptor beta chains below, sequenced in a study of tumor and adjacent non-tumor tissue in lung cancer. Three rounds of nested PCR, following a modified ARM-PCR protocol, produced the TCRbeta library. Each CDR3 protein gets one entry after TCRdb re-called the multiplex PCR reads with MiXCR. The sample yields about 50,000 distinct CDR3 sequences, about 79% seen once. RNA was extracted from bulk tissue without any cell sorting. The normal lung tissue was taken more than 3 cm from the tumor edge. Sample: distant non-tumor lung tissue. Receptor source: a woman aged 60 to 75 with non-small cell lung cancer.

With regard to this clonotype: A read error may produce the germline difference seen at one junction end. The gene calls are TRBV6-2 or TRBV6-3 and TRBJ2-2; possibly TRBD2 for D (5 bases). The CDR3 loop spans 17 amino acids. Germline V gene lookup returns CDR1 MNHEY and CDR2 SVGEGT. CDR3 coding DNA: TGTGCCAGCAGTTACATCAAACAGAGGGCCAACACCGGGGAGTTGTTTTTT. This codes for CASSYIKQRANTGELFF.

Notes on this clonotype: At one end, the junction sequence differs from germline, possibly due to a read error. The V call is TRBV10-3, the J call TRBJ2-7; 10 bases match TRBD1. CDR1 is ENHRY and CDR2 is SYGVKD in the germline V gene. The CDR3 runs 15 residues. This chain's CDR3 is CAISGPGTGDYEQYF. In DNA, the CDR3 is TGTGCCATCAGTGGGCCCGGGACAGGGGACTACGAGCAGTACTTT.